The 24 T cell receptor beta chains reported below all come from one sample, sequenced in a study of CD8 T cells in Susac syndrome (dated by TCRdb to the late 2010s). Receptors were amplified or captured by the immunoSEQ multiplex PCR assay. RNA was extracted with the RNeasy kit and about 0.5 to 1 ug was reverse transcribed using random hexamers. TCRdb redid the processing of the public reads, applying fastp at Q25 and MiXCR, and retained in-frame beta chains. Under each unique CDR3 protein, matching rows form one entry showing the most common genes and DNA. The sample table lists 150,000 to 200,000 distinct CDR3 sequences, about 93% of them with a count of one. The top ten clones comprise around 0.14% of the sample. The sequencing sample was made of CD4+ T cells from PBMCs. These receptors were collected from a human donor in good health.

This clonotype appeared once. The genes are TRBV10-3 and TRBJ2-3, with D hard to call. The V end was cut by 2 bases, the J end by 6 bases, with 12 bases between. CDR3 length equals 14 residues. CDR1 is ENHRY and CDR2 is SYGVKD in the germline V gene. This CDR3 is CAISEREIPDTQYF. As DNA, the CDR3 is TGTGCCATCAGTGAGAGGGAAATCCCGGATACGCAGTATTTT.

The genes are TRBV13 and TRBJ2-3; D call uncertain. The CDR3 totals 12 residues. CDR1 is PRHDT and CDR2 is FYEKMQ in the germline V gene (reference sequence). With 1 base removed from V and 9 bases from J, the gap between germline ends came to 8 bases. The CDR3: CASSLAIGTQYF. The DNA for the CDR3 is TGTGCCAGCAGCTTAGCAATTGGGACGCAGTATTTT. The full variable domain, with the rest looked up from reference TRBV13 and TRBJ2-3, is AAGVIQSPRHLIKEKRETATLKCYPIPRHDTVYWYQQGPGQDPQFLISFYEKMQSDKGSIPDRFSAQQFSDYHSELNMSSLELGDSALYFCASSLAIGTQYFGPGTRLTVL.

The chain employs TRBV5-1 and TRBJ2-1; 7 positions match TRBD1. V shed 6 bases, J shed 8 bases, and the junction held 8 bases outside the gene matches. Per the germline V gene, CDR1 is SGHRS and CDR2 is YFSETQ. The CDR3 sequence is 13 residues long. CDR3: CASNTIDRDEQFF. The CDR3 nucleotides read TGCGCCAGCAATACTATAGACAGGGATGAGCAGTTCTTC.

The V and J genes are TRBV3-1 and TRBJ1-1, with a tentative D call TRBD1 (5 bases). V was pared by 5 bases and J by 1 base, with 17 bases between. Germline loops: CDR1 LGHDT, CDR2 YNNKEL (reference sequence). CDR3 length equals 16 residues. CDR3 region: CASSARDRRTNTEAFF. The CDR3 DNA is TGTGCCAGCAGCGCGAGGGACCGTCGAACGAACACTGAAGCTTTCTTT.

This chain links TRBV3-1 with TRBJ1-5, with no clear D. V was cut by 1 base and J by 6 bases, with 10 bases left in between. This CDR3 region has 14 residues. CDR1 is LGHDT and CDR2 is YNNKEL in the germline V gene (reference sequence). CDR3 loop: CASSQVDGGQPQHF. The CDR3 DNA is TGTGCCAGCAGCCAAGTTGACGGTGGTCAGCCCCAGCATTTT. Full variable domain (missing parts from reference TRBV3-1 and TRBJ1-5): DTAVSQTPKYLVTQMGNDKSIKCEQNLGHDTMYWYKQDSKKFLKIMFSYNNKELIINETVPNRFSPKSPDKAHLNLHINSLELGDSAVYFCASSQVDGGQPQHFGDGTRLSIL.

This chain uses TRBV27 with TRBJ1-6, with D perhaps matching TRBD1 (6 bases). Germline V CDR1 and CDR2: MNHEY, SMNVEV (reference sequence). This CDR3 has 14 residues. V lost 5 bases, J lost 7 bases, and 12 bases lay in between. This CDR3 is CASSTGQENSPLHF. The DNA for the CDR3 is TGTGCCAGCAGTACGGGACAAGAAAATTCACCCCTCCACTTT.

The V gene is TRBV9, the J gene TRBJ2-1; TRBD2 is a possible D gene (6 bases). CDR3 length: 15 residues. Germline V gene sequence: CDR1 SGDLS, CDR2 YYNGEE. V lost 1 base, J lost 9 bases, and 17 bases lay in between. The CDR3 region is CASSVLASGPSEQFF. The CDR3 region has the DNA TGTGCCAGCAGCGTACTAGCGAGCGGCCCTAGTGAGCAGTTCTTC.

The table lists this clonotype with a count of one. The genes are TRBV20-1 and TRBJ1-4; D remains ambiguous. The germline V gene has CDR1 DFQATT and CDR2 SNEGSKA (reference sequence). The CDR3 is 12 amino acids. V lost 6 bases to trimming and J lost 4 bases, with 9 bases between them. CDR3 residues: CSARVGNEKLFF. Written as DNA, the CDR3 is TGCAGTGCCCGGGTCGGTAATGAAAAACTGTTTTTT.

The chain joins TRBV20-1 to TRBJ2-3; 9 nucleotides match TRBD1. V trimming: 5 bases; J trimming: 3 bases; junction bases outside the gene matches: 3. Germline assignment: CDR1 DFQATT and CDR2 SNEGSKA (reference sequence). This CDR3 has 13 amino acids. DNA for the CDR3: TGCAGTGCTGGGGGACAGGGAACAGATACGCAGTATTTT. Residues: CSAGGQGTDTQYF.

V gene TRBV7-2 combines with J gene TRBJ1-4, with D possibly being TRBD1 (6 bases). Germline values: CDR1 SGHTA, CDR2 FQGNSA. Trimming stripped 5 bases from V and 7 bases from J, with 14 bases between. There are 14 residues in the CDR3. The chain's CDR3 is CASSLDSASEKLFF. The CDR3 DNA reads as TGTGCCAGCAGCCTGGACAGCGCCAGTGAAAAACTGTTTTTT.

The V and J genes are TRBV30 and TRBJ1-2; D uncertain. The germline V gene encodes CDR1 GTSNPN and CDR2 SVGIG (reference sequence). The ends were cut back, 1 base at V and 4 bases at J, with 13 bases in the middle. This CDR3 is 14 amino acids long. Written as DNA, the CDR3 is TGTGCCTGGAGTGAGGGCATTATCGTCTATGGCTACACCTTC. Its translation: CAWSEGIIVYGYTF.

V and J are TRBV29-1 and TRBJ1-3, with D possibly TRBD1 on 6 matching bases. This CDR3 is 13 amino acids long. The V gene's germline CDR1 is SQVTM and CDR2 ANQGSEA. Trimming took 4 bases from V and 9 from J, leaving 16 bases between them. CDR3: CSVVQGTKGTIYF. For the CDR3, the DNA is TGCAGCGTTGTCCAGGGGACGAAGGGCACCATATATTTT. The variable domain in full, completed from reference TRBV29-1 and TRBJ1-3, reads SAVISQKPSRDICQRGTSLTIQCQVDSQVTMMFWYRQQPGQSLTLIATANQGSEATYESGFVIDKFPISRPNLTFSTLTVSNMSPEDSSIYLCSVVQGTKGTIYFGEGSWLTVV.

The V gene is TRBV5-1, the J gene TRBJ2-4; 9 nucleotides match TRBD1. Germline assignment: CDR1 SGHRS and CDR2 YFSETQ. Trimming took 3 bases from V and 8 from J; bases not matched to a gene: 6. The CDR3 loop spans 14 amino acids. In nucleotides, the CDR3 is TGCGCCAGCAGCTCTCGGACAGGGGAGGACATTCAGTACTTC. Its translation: CASSSRTGEDIQYF. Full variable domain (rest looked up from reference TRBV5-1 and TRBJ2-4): KAGVTQTPRYLIKTRGQQVTLSCSPISGHRSVSWYQQTPGQGLQFLFEYFSETQRNKGNFPGRFSGRQFSNSRSEMNVSTLELGDSALYLCASSSRTGEDIQYFGAGTRLSVL.

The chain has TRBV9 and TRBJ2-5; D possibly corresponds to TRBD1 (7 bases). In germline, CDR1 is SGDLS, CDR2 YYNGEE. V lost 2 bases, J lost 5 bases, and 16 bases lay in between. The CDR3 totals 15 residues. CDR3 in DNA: TGTGCCAGCAGCGTTTCAGGGGGGCGTGCGGAGACCCAGTACTTC. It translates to CASSVSGGRAETQYF.

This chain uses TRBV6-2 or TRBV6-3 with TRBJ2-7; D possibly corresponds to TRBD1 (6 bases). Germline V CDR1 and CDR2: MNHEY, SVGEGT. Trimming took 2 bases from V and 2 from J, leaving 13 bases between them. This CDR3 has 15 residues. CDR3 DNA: TGTGCCAGCAGTTACGCAGGGGAGTTCGCCTACGAGCAGTACTTC. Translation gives CASSYAGEFAYEQYF.

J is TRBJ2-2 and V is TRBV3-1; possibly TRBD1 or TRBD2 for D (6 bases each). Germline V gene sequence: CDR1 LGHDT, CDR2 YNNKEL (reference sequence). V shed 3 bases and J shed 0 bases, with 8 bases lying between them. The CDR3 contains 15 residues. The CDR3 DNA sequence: TGTGCCAGCAGCCATGGGGGGCCGAACACCGGGGAGCTGTTTTTT. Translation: CASSHGGPNTGELFF. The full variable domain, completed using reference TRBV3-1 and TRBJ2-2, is DTAVSQTPKYLVTQMGNDKSIKCEQNLGHDTMYWYKQDSKKFLKIMFSYNNKELIINETVPNRFSPKSPDKAHLNLHINSLELGDSAVYFCASSHGGPNTGELFFGEGSRLTVL.

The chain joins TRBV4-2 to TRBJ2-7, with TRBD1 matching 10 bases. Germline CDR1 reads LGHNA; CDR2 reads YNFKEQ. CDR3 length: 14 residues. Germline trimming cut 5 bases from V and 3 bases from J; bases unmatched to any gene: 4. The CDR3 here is CASSAGQGDYEQYF. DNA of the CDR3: TGTGCCAGCAGCGCAGGACAGGGGGACTACGAGCAGTACTTC.

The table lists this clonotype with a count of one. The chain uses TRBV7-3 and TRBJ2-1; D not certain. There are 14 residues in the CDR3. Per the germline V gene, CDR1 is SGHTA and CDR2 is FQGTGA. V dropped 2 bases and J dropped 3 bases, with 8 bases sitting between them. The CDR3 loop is CASSLGQRYNEQFF. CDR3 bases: TGTGCCAGCAGCTTAGGCCAACGCTACAATGAGCAGTTCTTC.

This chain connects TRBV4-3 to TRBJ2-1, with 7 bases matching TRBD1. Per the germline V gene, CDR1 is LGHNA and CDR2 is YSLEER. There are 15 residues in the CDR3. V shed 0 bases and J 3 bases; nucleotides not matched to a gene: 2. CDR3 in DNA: TGCGCCAGCAGCCAAGATGGACAGGACTACAATGAGCAGTTCTTC. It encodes CASSQDGQDYNEQFF.

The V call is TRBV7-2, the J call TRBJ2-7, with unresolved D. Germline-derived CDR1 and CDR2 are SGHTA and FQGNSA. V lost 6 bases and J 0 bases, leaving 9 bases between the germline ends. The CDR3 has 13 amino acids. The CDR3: CASRSSSSYEQYF. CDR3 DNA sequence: TGTGCCAGCAGGTCCAGTAGCTCCTACGAGCAGTACTTC.

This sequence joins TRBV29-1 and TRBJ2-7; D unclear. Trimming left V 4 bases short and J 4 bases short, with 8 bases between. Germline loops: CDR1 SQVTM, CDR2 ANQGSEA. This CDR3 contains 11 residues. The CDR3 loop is CSVVYGYEQYF. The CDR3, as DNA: TGCAGCGTTGTCTATGGTTACGAGCAGTACTTC.

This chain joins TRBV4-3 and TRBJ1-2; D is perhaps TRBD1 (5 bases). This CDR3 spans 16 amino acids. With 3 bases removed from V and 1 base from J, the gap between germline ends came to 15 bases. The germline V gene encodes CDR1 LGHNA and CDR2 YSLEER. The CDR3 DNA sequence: TGCGCCAGCAGCCAGGCCGCGGGGGGTCTTAACTATGGCTACACCTTC. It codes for CASSQAAGGLNYGYTF.

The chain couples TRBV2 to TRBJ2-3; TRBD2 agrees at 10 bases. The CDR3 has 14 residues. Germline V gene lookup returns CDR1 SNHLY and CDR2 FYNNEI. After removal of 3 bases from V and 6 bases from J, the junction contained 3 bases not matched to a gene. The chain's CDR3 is CASSDLAGEDTQYF. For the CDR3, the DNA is TGTGCCAGCAGTGACCTAGCGGGGGAGGATACGCAGTATTTT.

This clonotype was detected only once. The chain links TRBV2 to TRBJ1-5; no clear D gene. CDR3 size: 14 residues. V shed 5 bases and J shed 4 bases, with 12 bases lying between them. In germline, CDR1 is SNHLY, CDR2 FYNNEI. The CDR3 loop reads CASSRKTGNQPQHF. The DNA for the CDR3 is TGTGCCAGCAGTCGGAAGACTGGAAATCAGCCCCAGCATTTT.